This T cell receptor beta chain was sequenced in a study of blood T cell repertoires in COVID-19. Overall study: Specimens from acute and convalescent COVID-19 originated in the United States, Italy and Spain.

Method: immunoSEQ multiplex PCR; TCRdb's copy keeps in-frame clones and lacks some. Of 85,000 to 100,000 clones in the sample, roughly 87% are singletons; the top ten hold 15% to 20%. V gave up 3 bases and J gave up 0 bases, with 14 bases separating them. The CDR3 length is 17 residues. Germline V gene lookup returns CDR1 KGHSH and CDR2 LQKENI. This chain connects TRBV18 to TRBJ2-2, with D possibly matching TRBD1 (6 bases). The sequence derives from a woman in her sixties or seventies with COVID-19, enrolled during active disease. The sequencing sample was made of peripheral blood. The CDR3 nucleotides read TGTGCCAGCTCACCTTACAGTTCAGGGGCGAACACCGGGGAGCTGTTTTTT. Translating gives CASSPYSSGANTGELFF.